The clone carrying this TCR beta chain was picked up a small number of times. Its antigen is currently unknown. TCR beta CDR3 regions were amplified from RNA. The TCR CDR3 first-round RT-PCR relied on the HTBI primer set. TCRdb independently ran MiXCR on the multiplex PCR reads; one entry per CDR3 protein. The sample lists under 450,000 distinct CDR3 sequences; approximately 15% were seen once. The V gene's germline CDR1 is MNHNY and CDR2 SVGAGI (reference sequence). The CDR3 loop spans 17 amino acids. Trimming left V 2 bases short and J 0 bases short, with 16 bases between. The sample originates from a study of T cells in Graves' hyperthyroidism and ophthalmopathy. Study at large: Specimen type is peripheral blood, collected at initial diagnosis prior to any treatment. Findings and caveats of the study: Stable hyperthyroidism and ophthalmopathy were separated using 13 V-J signatures.

More than 8.5 ml of fresh peripheral blood supplied the PBMCs. The sequenced sample consisted of blood. The clonotype comes from a woman between 18 and 29 years old with Graves' hyperthyroidism. The chain is built from TRBV6-6 and TRBJ1-2; maybe TRBD1 (5 bases). The CDR3 coding sequence is TGTGCCAGCAGTTACGTAGCTAGCCAGACAGCTAACTATGGCTACACCTTC. Translation gives CASSYVASQTANYGYTF.